This T cell receptor beta chain stems from a study of neoadjuvant anti-PD-1 for oral cavity cancer. The wider study: Patients without progression received a fourth nivolumab dose around day 43, then surgical resection on days 50-56.

Time point given: after neoadjuvant nivolumab, at surgical resection. The patients had HPV-negative, locally advanced oral cavity squamous cell carcinoma. Generated by immunoSEQ multiplex PCR, the TCRdb table keeps only in-frame clones and is missing some. The sample shows about 9,800 clones, roughly three fifths of them seen only once. A few counts support this clone. Trimming cost V 6 bases and J 2 bases, with 8 bases left between them. Germline assignment: CDR1 SNHLY and CDR2 FYNNEI. The CDR3 spans 12 residues. Sequenced here: PBMCs, sampled after nivolumab (anti-PD-1) treatment. This chain joins TRBV2 and TRBJ2-7; D unresolved. This sequence was found in a person aged 40 to 85 with oral cavity squamous cell carcinoma. The CDR3 here is CASRKGTYEQYF. The CDR3, as DNA: TGTGCCAGCAGGAAGGGCACCTACGAGCAGTACTTC.